The clone carrying this T cell receptor (beta chain) was seen a handful of times. This sample is drawn from a study of T cells in Graves' hyperthyroidism and ophthalmopathy. Trimming took off 6 bases at V and 3 bases at J, with 18 bases between the two ends. Germline V gene sequence: CDR1 DFQATT, CDR2 SNEGSKA (reference sequence). This CDR3 comprises 14 residues. Participants, patients aged 18 to 65, had newly diagnosed hyperthyroidism with a duration under 2 months. Using RNA transcripts as the source, TCR beta CDR3 regions were amplified. With the HTBI primer set, the TCR CDR3 went through a first round of RT-PCR. One entry per CDR3 protein results from TCRdb running MiXCR on the multiplex PCR reads. The data show about 590,000 distinct CDR3 sequences, with 15% to 17% seen just once and roughly 6.6% held by the top ten.

Source material: blood. This sequence originates from a woman aged 30 to 39 with Graves' hyperthyroidism. The V call is TRBV20-1, the J call TRBJ2-7; TRBD2 is a possible D gene (7 bases). The DNA of the CDR3 is TGCAGTGCGCCGAGGGGGGGAGATTTCTACGAGCAGTACTTC. Its protein is CSAPRGGDFYEQYF.